This paragraph covers one TCR beta chain sequence. Its antigen remains unidentified. Qualities for individual bases were not recorded, and no much larger clone is one base off. The time point label, as the study defines it: about 28 days (+/-7) after the second vaccine dose. AZD1222 recipients with second doses at about 4 weeks or about 12 weeks were pooled, because spike-specific TCR depth and breadth did not differ between schedules. Samples from vaccinated people were obtained from the UK trials COV001 and COV002, which included a single-blind randomized controlled phase 2/3 trial of AZD1222 (ChAdOx1 nCoV-19) in healthy adults. For TCRbeta chain sequencing, PBMC samples were collected from trial participants at day 0 and at day 28 after the second dose. This entry belongs to a study of T cell responses to AZD1222 COVID-19 vaccine (TCRdb year 2021). At the level of the whole study: TCR sequencing covered roughly 230 trial participants: approximately 200 given two doses of AZD1222 and approximately 25 given two doses of MenACWY control vaccine. Trial participants were enrolled by age into 18-55, 56-69 and 70-plus year subgroups, with about 150, 28 and 57 TCR-sequenced participants respectively.

V and J are truncated by 7 bases and 6 bases respectively, leaving an intervening sequence of 19 bases. As encoded in the germline V gene (reference sequence), CDR1 is GTSNPN while CDR2 is SVGIG. From its cysteine to its phenylalanine, the CDR3 spans 13 amino acids. Only the CDR3 region is kept as DNA, spanning 39 bases read in frame from base 1. What the study reported, not specific to this receptor: Vaccine-associated CD4 TCRs spanned the whole spike protein, with dominant responses in regions 160-218 and 743-854. A significant rise in spike-specific TCR breadth and depth was observed after two AZD1222 doses relative to day 0 and relative to MenACWY recipients. Because no day 14 peak-response samples were available, repertoires were characterized only after the peak T cell response. Participants were mostly white British and included more females than males, and it was suggested by the authors that clonal diversity may have been underestimated. The 56-69-year group was small, and its depth increase did not reach significance, likely because of low power. Only five or six AZD1222 recipients were SARS-CoV-2 seropositive at baseline, limiting conclusions about previously exposed vaccinees. Nearly half of unique spike-specific TCRs reportedly recognized epitopes outside regions mutated in the B.1.351 and B.1.1.7 variants.

The CDR3 regions of human TCRbeta chains were subjected to immunosequencing. The published analysis was carried out like this. TCRs in the repertoires were compared against a reference library of SARS-CoV-2-specific TCRs that had been generated with the MIRA antigen-specificity platform. Breadth was defined as the fraction of unique TCRs that were SARS-CoV-2-associated. Depth was defined as the fraction of total T cells that were SARS-CoV-2-associated. Using the MIRA data, every spike-specific TCR was mapped to the spike region that the TCR reacted to and assigned to either a CD4 or a CD8 class. Log10-transformed breadth and depth values were compared by one-way ANOVA with Sidak's multiple comparisons tests. What TCRdb holds here is the immuneACCESS table cut down to in-frame rearrangements. Part of the clones is not present; checked against another copy, under half of the missing clones reflect an unresolved V gene, and the others are unexplained. V and J calls and clone size are those listed in that table; D and trimming were worked out from the DNA. The sample table lists 50,000 to 65,000 clones, approximately 90% of them with a count of one. 2% to 3% of the sample lies in the top ten.

This material consisted of peripheral blood, taken 28 days after the second AZD1222 dose. This sequence was found in an adult who received the AZD1222 COVID-19 vaccine. Recombination linked TRBV30 to TRBJ2-7; TRBD1 is a weak D gene call, 7 bases matching. The CDR3 is CASRGTALGEQYF. The bases read TGTGCCTCCCGGGGGACAGCTTTAGGCGAGCAGTACTTC.